Presented here are 22 T cell receptor beta chains from one specimen sequenced in a study of neurological immune-mediated disorders. Each CDR3 protein gets one entry after TCRdb re-called the 5' RACE reads with MiXCR. The sample carries around 71,000 distinct CDR3 sequences, roughly an eighth recorded once. Stated time point: longitudinal time-point 1 (baseline). The sample consisted of PBMCs. The receptor set was obtained from a female donor with HTLV-1-associated myelopathy (HAM/TSP).

This clonotype was detected ten times or more. The junction shows a germline mismatch at one end, possibly a read error. J is TRBJ2-1 and V is TRBV15; no clear D gene. The CDR3 is 13 residues long. Germline V gene sequence: CDR1 LNHNV, CDR2 YYDKDF (reference sequence). The CDR3 loop is CATSRVVGNEQFF. The CDR3, as DNA: TGTGCTACCAGCAGAGTGGTCGGTAATGAGCAGTTCTTC.

In its sample, this clonotype was seen once. The rearrangement links TRBV6-6 to TRBJ2-1; no reliable D call. Trimming left V 2 bases short and J 6 bases short, with 8 bases between. The germline V gene has CDR1 MNHNY and CDR2 SVGAGI (reference sequence). CDR3 length: 13 residues. CDR3 bases: TGTGCCAGCAGTTACCGAGTTTCCAATGAGCAGTTCTTC. It translates to CASSYRVSNEQFF.

The table lists this clonotype with many counts. This chain uses TRBV4-2 with TRBJ1-2; 8 bases are shared with TRBD1. V lost 3 bases, J lost 1 base, and 16 bases stayed unmatched. The germline V gene has CDR1 LGHNA and CDR2 YNFKEQ. CDR3 length equals 19 residues. CDR3 region: CASSHNLISPGQVNYGYTF. The CDR3 DNA reads as TGTGCCAGCAGCCACAACTTAATATCTCCGGGACAGGTTAACTATGGCTACACCTTC.

This clonotype was counted ten times or more. V is TRBV2 and J is TRBJ1-2; D gene ambiguous. V dropped 2 bases and J dropped 3 bases, with 7 bases sitting between them. This CDR3 is built from 13 residues. CDR1 is SNHLY and CDR2 is FYNNEI in the germline V gene. The CDR3 DNA is TGTGCCAGCAGTGAATGGAGCTACTATGGCTACACCTTC. Amino acid sequence: CASSEWSYYGYTF.

This chain joins TRBV18 and TRBJ2-4; D remains ambiguous. This CDR3 is 16 amino acids long. V lost 3 bases to trimming and J lost 0 bases, with 12 bases between them. CDR1 is KGHSH and CDR2 is LQKENI in the germline V gene. This CDR3 reads CASSPYKVLAKNIQYF. As DNA, the CDR3 is TGTGCCAGCTCACCGTATAAGGTTTTAGCCAAAAACATTCAGTACTTC. Using reference TRBV18 and TRBJ2-4 for the parts outside the CDR3, the full variable domain is NAGVMQNPRHLVRRRGQEARLRCSPMKGHSHVYWYRQLPEEGLKFMVYLQKENIIDESGMPKERFSAEFPKEGPSILRIQQVVRGDSAAYFCASSPYKVLAKNIQYFGAGTRLSVL.

The table lists this clonotype with many counts. The chain uses TRBV12-3 or TRBV12-4 and TRBJ2-1, with 8 bases identical to TRBD2. The length of the CDR3 is 15 residues. The V and J ends lost 7 bases and 5 bases, in that order; junction bases with no gene match: 10. CDR3 sequence (DNA): TGTGCCAGCACCCCACGGGGGGGCCGTAACAATGAGCAGTTCTTC. Translated, it gives CASTPRGGRNNEQFF.

At least ten counts were recorded for this clonotype. The CDR3 DNA reads as TGCAGCCAGGGACGGGACAGGTTGAAAGAGCAGTACTTC. Its protein is CSQGRDRLKEQYF. The genes are TRBV20-1 and TRBJ2-7; 8 bases map to TRBD1. The CDR3 runs 13 residues. The germline V gene encodes CDR1 DFQATT and CDR2 SNEGSKA (reference sequence).

The sample holds many counts of this clonotype. V is TRBV5-1 and J is TRBJ2-7; D possibly corresponds to TRBD2 (6 bases). The CDR3 has 14 residues. The V gene's germline CDR1 is SGHRS and CDR2 YFSETQ. The germline V and J ends were trimmed by 4 bases and 5 bases, with 16 bases remaining between them. DNA of the CDR3: TGCGCCAGCAGCCGGGACTTAGCGGTCCACGAGCAGTACTTC. Translation: CASSRDLAVHEQYF.

This clonotype was counted many times. The chain links TRBV5-6 to TRBJ1-2, with 10 bases lining up with TRBD1. J lost 2 bases, V lost 6 bases, and 4 bases had no gene match. The CDR3 is made up of 14 amino acids. Germline lookup yields CDR1 SGHDT and CDR2 YYEEEE. The CDR3 bases are TGTGCCAGCACCTCGGGACAGGGGAACTATGGCTACACCTTC. Protein sequence: CASTSGQGNYGYTF.

This clonotype was detected a few times. The V gene is TRBV5-1, the J gene TRBJ2-1, with D uncertain. V shed 1 base and J shed 0 bases, with 8 bases lying between them. Germline CDR1 SGHRS, CDR2 YFSETQ. The CDR3 extends over 15 amino acids. The CDR3 sequence: CASSLSRSSYNEQFF. The DNA of the CDR3 is TGCGCCAGCAGCTTGAGCCGGAGCTCCTACAATGAGCAGTTCTTC.

This clonotype showed up many times. The chain employs TRBV7-9 and TRBJ2-2; no reliable D call. Germline V gene lookup returns CDR1 SEHNR and CDR2 FQNEAQ (reference sequence). The CDR3 has 14 residues. V was trimmed by 2 bases and J by 6 bases, leaving 10 bases between them. CDR3 loop: CASSLSTLPGELFF. The CDR3 DNA reads as TGTGCCAGCAGCTTATCTACTTTACCCGGGGAGCTGTTTTTT.

This clonotype showed up many times. The V gene is TRBV6-5, the J gene TRBJ1-1; D may be TRBD1 (5 bases). Germline V CDR1 and CDR2: MNHEY, SVGAGI. The CDR3 totals 16 residues. Trimming removed 10 bases at V and 5 bases at J, with 26 bases between. The CDR3 spells CAIPSGGVRGETEAFF. For the CDR3, the DNA is TGTGCCATCCCATCGGGCGGGGTTAGGGGTGAGACTGAAGCTTTCTTT.

This clonotype was detected ten times or more. CDR3 sequence (DNA): TGTGCCAGTAGTATGCCCCGAAGGACAGGGGGATTGTACGAGCAGTACTTC. Protein sequence: CASSMPRRTGGLYEQYF. V and J are TRBV19 and TRBJ2-7; 10 bases are shared with TRBD1. Trimming took 3 bases from V and 4 from J; bases not matched to a gene: 12. Germline CDR1 is LNHDA and CDR2 is SQIVND (reference sequence). CDR3 length: 17 residues.

This clonotype was seen a few times. Written as DNA, the CDR3 is TGTGCCAGCAGTTTAGTTCGACAGGGGCCCACCGGGGAGCTGTTTTTT. This sequence encodes CASSLVRQGPTGELFF. The J gene is TRBJ2-2, the V gene TRBV12-3 or TRBV12-4; 8 positions match TRBD1. With 1 base clipped from V and 4 bases from J, the junction kept 5 bases outside the gene matches. This CDR3 is 16 amino acids long.

The chain combines TRBV6-1 with TRBJ1-1; 8 bases are shared with TRBD1. Germline-derived CDR1 and CDR2 are MNHNS and SASEGT. Germline trimming cut 7 bases from V and 4 bases from J; bases unmatched to any gene: 8. CDR3 size: 14 residues. CDR3 amino acids: CASKHQGASTEAFF. The CDR3, as DNA: TGTGCCAGCAAACATCAGGGGGCAAGCACTGAAGCTTTCTTT.

In its sample, this clonotype was seen many times. The chain employs TRBV10-3 and TRBJ2-5; the match to TRBD1 covers 10 bases. The CDR3 is made up of 15 amino acids. Germline V gene sequence: CDR1 ENHRY, CDR2 SYGVKD. With 0 bases clipped from V and 3 bases from J, the junction kept 1 base outside the gene matches. The CDR3 protein is CAISESTGGEETQYF. The CDR3 coding sequence is TGTGCCATCAGTGAGTCGACAGGGGGCGAAGAGACCCAGTACTTC.

This clonotype was seen once. The rearrangement joins TRBV2 to TRBJ2-7; D is unresolved. The CDR3 contains 12 residues. The V end was cut by 5 bases, the J end by 6 bases, with 11 bases between. Germline assignment: CDR1 SNHLY and CDR2 FYNNEI. In DNA form, the CDR3 reads TGTGCCAGCAGTACAGATCTGGGCGAGCAGTACTTC. This sequence encodes CASSTDLGEQYF.

In regard to this clonotype: This sequence may be a read error, since a much larger clone differs from it by one base. The chain joins TRBV7-9 to TRBJ1-1; D ambiguous. V shed 7 bases and J shed 2 bases, with 17 bases lying between them. Germline V gives CDR1 SEHNR, CDR2 FQNEAQ (reference sequence). The CDR3 length is 15 residues. Here the CDR3 DNA reads TGTGCCAGCATCGAAGGGTTAGTGGGTAACACTGAAGCTTTCTTT. Protein sequence: CASIEGLVGNTEAFF.

Ten or more counts support this clonotype. The V gene is TRBV28, the J gene TRBJ2-2; 9 bases line up with TRBD1. The trim removed 2 bases at V and 6 bases at J, leaving 7 bases unmatched. Germline lookup yields CDR1 MDHEN and CDR2 SYDVKM. This CDR3 has 16 amino acids. The CDR3 region has the DNA TGTGCCAGCAGTTTAATCGGGACAGGGCTCGCCGGGGAGCTGTTTTTT. Encoded protein: CASSLIGTGLAGELFF.

As regards this clonotype: A much larger clonotype is one base distant, so this may be a read error. The chain recombines TRBV5-1 with TRBJ2-3; TRBD1 is a possible D gene (5 bases). V lost 5 bases, J lost 2 bases, and 12 bases lay in between. This CDR3 has 14 amino acids. The V gene's germline CDR1 is SGHRS and CDR2 YFSETQ. In DNA, the CDR3 is TGCGCCAGCAGTTCGGACACGAACACAGATACGCAGTATTTT. Its protein product is CASSSDTNTDTQYF. Combining the CDR3 with reference TRBV5-1 and TRBJ2-3 gives the whole variable domain KAGVTQTPRYLIKTRGQQVTLSCSPISGHRSVSWYQQTPGQGLQFLFEYFSETQRNKGNFPGRFSGRQFSNSRSEMNVSTLELGDSALYLCASSSDTNTDTQYFGPGTRLTVL.

There are a few counts of this clonotype. A much larger clone is a single base away; this may be a read error. CDR3 in amino acids: CVSRPITEAFF. In DNA form, the CDR3 reads TGTGTCAGCAGGCCCATCACTGAAGCTTTCTTT. The chain links TRBV6-1 to TRBJ1-1; D unclear. The V gene's germline CDR1 is MNHNS and CDR2 SASEGT. The CDR3 has 11 amino acids.

This clonotype has ten or more counts. The genes are TRBV20-1 and TRBJ2-7, with 8 bases identical to TRBD2. Trimming at V came to 5 bases and at J to 0 bases, leaving 18 bases not matched to a gene. The CDR3 is 18 residues long. Looked up from germline, CDR1 is DFQATT and CDR2 is SNEGSKA (reference sequence). This CDR3 reads CSAGRDLWSGGSSYEQYF. CDR3 in DNA: TGCAGTGCTGGACGGGACCTTTGGAGCGGGGGAAGCTCCTACGAGCAGTACTTC.